This TCR beta chain was recorded in a study of cytotoxic CD8 clonotypes in ibrutinib-treated CLL. Study-wide context: Samples averaged around 280,000 productive templates and about 94,000 productive rearrangements. Study findings and constraints: Elevated clonality accompanied ibrutinib response, with a return toward baseline values at progression. Measured clonality at baseline was greater than in age-matched healthy donors and tracked with circulating CD8+ T-cell counts.

This clone turned up a few times. Its antigen is undetermined. The CDR3 length is 14 residues. Germline loops: CDR1 SEHNR, CDR2 FQNEAQ (reference sequence). The V gene lost 5 bases and the J gene lost 6 bases, with 14 bases spanning the gap. TCRdb keeps only in-frame clones here, not all; method: immunoSEQ multiplex PCR. The sample yields 150,000 to 200,000 clones, about 88% seen once. Sequencing was performed on PBMCs, taken at disease progression, from a patient treated with ibrutinib. V is TRBV7-9 and J is TRBJ2-1; D perhaps matches TRBD1 (5 bases). This receptor was identified in a human donor with chronic lymphocytic leukemia. CDR3 residues: CASSHGQGGNEQFF. CDR3 sequence (DNA): TGTGCCAGCAGCCACGGGCAGGGCGGCAATGAGCAGTTCTTC.